This T cell receptor (beta chain) was recovered during a study of blood T cell repertoires in COVID-19. Study-wide background: From T cells, B-cell-depleted T cells, or PBMCs came the material, which was cDNA or gDNA.

V lost 3 bases, J lost 1 base, and 10 bases lay in between. Germline values: CDR1 SGDLS, CDR2 YYNGEE. The CDR3 has 14 amino acids. The repertoire was sequenced with immunoSEQ multiplex PCR; TCRdb's copy has only in-frame clones and lacks some. The data hold about 180,000 clones, with 70% to 80% observed a single time. Sequenced: PBMCs or T cells enriched from blood (not recorded which). The sequence came from a man aged 55 to 69 who had been exposed to COVID-19. V usage is TRBV9 and J usage is TRBJ1-1; D perhaps matches TRBD1 (5 bases). This CDR3 reads CASSADRTNTEAFF. CDR3 DNA sequence: TGTGCCAGCAGCGCCGACAGAACGAACACTGAAGCTTTCTTT.